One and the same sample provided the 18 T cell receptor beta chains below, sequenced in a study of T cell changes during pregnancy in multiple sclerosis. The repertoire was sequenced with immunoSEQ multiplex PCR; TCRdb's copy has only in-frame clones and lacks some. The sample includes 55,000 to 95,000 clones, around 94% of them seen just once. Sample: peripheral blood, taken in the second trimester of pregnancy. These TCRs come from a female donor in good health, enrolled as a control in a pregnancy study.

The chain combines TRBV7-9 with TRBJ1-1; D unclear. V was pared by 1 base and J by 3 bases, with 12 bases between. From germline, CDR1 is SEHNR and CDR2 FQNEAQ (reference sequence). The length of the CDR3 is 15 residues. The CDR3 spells CASSLGYPGDTEAFF. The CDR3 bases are TGTGCCAGCAGCTTAGGTTATCCCGGGGACACTGAAGCTTTCTTT.

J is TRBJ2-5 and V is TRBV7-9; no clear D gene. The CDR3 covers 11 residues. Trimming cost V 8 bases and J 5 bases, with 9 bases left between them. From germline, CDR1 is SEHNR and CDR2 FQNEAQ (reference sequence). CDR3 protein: CASSTRETQYF. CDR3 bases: TGTGCCAGCTCCACCCGGGAGACCCAGTACTTC.

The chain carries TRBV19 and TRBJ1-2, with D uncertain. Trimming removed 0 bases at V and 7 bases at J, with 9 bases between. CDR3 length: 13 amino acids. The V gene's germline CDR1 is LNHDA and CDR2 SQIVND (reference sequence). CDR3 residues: CASSIDTKTGYTF. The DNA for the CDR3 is TGTGCCAGTAGTATAGATACTAAAACTGGCTACACCTTC.

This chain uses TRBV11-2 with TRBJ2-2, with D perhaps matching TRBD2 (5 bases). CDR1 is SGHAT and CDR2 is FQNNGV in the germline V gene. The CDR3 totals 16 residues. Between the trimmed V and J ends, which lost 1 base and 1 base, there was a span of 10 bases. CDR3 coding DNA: TGTGCCAGCAGCTTAGGACGGGGAAGGAACACCGGGGAGCTGTTTTTT. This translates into CASSLGRGRNTGELFF. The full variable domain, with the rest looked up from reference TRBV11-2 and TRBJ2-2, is EAGVAQSPRYKIIEKRQSVAFWCNPISGHATLYWYQQILGQGPKLLIQFQNNGVVDDSQLPKDRFSAERLKGVDSTLKIQPAKLEDSAVYLCASSLGRGRNTGELFFGEGSRLTVL.

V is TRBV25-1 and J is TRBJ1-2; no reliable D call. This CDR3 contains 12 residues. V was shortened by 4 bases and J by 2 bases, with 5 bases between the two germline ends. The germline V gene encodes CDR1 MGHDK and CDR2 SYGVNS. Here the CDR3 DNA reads TGTGCCAGCAGTGCAGTGAACTATGGCTACACCTTC. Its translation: CASSAVNYGYTF.

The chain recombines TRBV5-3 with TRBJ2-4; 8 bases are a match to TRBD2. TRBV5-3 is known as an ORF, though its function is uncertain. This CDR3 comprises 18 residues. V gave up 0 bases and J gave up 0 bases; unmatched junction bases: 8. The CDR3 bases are TGTGCCAGAAGCTTGGATGAGGTCCGGGGGGGAGCCAAAAACATTCAGTACTTC. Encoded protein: CARSLDEVRGGAKNIQYF.

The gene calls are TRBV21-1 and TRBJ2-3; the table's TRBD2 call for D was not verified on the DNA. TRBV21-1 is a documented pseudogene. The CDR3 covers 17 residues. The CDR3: CASSKPPGDKGTDTQYF. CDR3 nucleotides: TGTGCCAGCAGCAAACCTCCGGGGGATAAGGGCACAGATACGCAGTATTTT.

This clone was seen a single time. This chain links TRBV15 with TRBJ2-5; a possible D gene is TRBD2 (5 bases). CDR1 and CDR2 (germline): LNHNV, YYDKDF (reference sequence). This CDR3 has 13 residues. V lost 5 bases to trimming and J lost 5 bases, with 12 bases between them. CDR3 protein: CATSRAPGETQYF. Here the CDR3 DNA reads TGTGCCACCAGCCGCGCCCCGGGGGAGACCCAGTACTTC.

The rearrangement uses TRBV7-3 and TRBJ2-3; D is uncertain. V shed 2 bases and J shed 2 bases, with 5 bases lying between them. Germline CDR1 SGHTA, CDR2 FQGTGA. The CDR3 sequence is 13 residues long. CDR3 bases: TGTGCCAGCAGCTTATTTATCACAGATACGCAGTATTTT. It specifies CASSLFITDTQYF.

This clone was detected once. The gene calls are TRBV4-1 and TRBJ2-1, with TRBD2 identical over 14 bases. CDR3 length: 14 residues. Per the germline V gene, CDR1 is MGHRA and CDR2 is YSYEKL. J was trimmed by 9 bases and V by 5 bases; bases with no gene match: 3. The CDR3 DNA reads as TGCGCCAGCAGCAGACTAGCGGGGGGGCGTGAGCAGTTCTTC. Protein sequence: CASSRLAGGREQFF.

The CDR3 nucleotides are TGTGCCAGCAGCAAAACAGGGCCAGACACTGAAGCTTTCTTT. Translation gives CASSKTGPDTEAFF. V usage is TRBV21-1 and J usage is TRBJ1-1; TRBD1, as called in the table, went unchecked against the DNA. TRBV21-1 is shown as a pseudogene. The CDR3 covers 14 residues.

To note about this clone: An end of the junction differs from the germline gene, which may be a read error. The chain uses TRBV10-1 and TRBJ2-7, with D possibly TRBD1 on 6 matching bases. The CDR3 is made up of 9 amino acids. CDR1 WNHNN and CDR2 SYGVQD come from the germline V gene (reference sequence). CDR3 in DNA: TGCGCCAGCATACCACAGGGTTTCTTC. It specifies CASIPQGFF.

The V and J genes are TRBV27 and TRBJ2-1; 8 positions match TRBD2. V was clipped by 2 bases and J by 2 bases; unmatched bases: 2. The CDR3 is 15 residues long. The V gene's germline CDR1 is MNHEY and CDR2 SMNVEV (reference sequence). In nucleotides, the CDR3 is TGTGCCAGCAGTTTAATGCGGGGGGCCTACAATGAGCAGTTCTTC. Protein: CASSLMRGAYNEQFF.

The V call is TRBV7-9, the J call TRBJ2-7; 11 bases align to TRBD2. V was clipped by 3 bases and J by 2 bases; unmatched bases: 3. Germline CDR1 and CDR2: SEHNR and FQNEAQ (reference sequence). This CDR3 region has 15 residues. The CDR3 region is CASSFQTSGAYEQYF. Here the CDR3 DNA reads TGTGCCAGCAGCTTCCAGACTAGCGGGGCCTACGAGCAGTACTTC.

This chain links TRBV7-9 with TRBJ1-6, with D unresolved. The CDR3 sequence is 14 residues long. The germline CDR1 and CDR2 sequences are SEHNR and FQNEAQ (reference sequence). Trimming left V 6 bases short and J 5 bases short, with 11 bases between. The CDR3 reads CASSNRRDNSPLHF. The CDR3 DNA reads TGTGCCAGCAGTAACCGGCGGGATAATTCACCCCTCCACTTT.

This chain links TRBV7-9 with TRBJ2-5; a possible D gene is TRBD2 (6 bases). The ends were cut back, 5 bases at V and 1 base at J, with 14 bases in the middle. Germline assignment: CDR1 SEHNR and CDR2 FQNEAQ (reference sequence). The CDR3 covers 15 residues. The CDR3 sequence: CASSAGPAPQETQYF. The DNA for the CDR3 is TGTGCCAGCAGCGCGGGACCCGCACCCCAAGAGACCCAGTACTTC.

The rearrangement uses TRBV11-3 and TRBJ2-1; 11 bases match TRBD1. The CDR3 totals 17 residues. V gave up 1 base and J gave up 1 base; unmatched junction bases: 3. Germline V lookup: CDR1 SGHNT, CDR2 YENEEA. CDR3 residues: CASSLGTGGFSYNEQFF. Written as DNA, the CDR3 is TGTGCCAGCAGCTTAGGGACAGGGGGCTTTTCCTACAATGAGCAGTTCTTC.

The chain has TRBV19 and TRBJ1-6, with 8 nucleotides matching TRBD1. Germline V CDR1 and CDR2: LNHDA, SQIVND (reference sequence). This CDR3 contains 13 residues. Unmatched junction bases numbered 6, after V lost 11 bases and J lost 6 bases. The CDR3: CAGAGGPNSPLHF. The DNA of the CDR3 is TGTGCCGGCGCAGGGGGCCCTAATTCACCCCTCCACTTT. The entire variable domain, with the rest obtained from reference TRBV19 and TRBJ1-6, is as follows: DGGITQSPKYLFRKEGQNVTLSCEQNLNHDAMYWYRQDPGQGLRLIYYSQIVNDFQKGDIAEGYSVSREKKESFPLTVTSAQKNPTAFYLCAGAGGPNSPLHFGNGTRLTVT.